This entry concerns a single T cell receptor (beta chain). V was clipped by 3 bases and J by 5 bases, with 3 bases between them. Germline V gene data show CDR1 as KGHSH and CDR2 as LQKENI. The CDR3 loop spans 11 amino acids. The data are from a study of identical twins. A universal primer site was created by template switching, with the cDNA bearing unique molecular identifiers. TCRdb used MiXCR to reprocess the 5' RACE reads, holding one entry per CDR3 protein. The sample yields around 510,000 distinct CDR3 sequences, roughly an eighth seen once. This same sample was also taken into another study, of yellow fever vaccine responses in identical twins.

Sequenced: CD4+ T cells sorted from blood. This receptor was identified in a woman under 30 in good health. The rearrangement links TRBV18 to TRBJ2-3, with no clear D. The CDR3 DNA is TGTGCCAGCTCACCCATAGATACGCAGTATTTT. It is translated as CASSPIDTQYF.